This is a list of T cell receptor beta chains from one sample in a study of CD8 T cells in Susac syndrome. Using its own MiXCR run on the immunoSEQ multiplex PCR reads, TCRdb lists one record per CDR3 protein. The data show 130,000 to 150,000 distinct CDR3 sequences, approximately 95% seen once. The sample taken for sequencing was CD4+ T cells from PBMCs. The receptors derive from a human donor with Susac syndrome. CDR3s include the opening cysteine and the closing phenylalanine or tryptophan.

v_gene	j_gene	CDR3aa
TRBV18	TRBJ2-1	CASSPQRRTGYNEQFF
TRBV29-1	TRBJ2-1	CSVERTTNEQFF
TRBV20-1	TRBJ2-7	CSAGGLAGKRAQYF
TRBV20-1	TRBJ2-1	CSVRGINEQFF
TRBV20-1	TRBJ2-7	CSAPEGYEQYF
TRBV2	TRBJ1-5	CASSTPGQGTPFGQPQHF
TRBV6-6	TRBJ2-3	CASTNWLGAGDTQYF
TRBV3-1	TRBJ1-6	CASRSGVRSSPLHF
TRBV20-1	TRBJ2-7	CSVSSGISSYEQYF
TRBV4-1	TRBJ1-1	CASSTNRTAFF
TRBV29-1	TRBJ1-2	CSVEDRAGRNYGYTF
TRBV4-1	TRBJ2-2	CASSRPQGRQPGELFF
TRBV7-9	TRBJ1-1	CASSSDRVVVTEAFF
TRBV5-1	TRBJ2-2	CASSPGTSGRPGGELFF
TRBV25-1	TRBJ2-7	CASNSHTSGRDEQYF
TRBV18	TRBJ2-1	CASSLGLANDNEQFF
TRBV12-3/TRBV12-4	TRBJ2-7	CASSLGTGVSEQYF
TRBV20-1	TRBJ2-7	CSARPPTGDYEQYF
TRBV5-1	TRBJ1-1	CASSLGSGTEAFF
TRBV20-1	TRBJ2-1	CSAPVPRGSHNEQFF
TRBV12-3/TRBV12-4	TRBJ2-7	CASTGVSYEQYF
TRBV20-1	TRBJ2-7	CSARPRDFTYEQYF
TRBV7-6	TRBJ2-3	CASSLFVTDTQYF
TRBV6-5	TRBJ1-1	CASSPTGETEAFF
TRBV4-1	TRBJ1-2	CASSQPGTANGYTF